The rows below give T cell receptor beta chains drawn from one sample of a study of T cell responses to AZD1222 COVID-19 vaccine. TCRdb's table, derived via immunoSEQ multiplex PCR, lists solely in-frame clones and lacks some. The data show about 55,000 clones, with about 89% seen just once and under 2% held by the top ten. The sequencing here drew on peripheral blood, taken on day 0 of AZD1222 vaccination. All receptors derive from an adult in good health. Both conserved end residues are part of each CDR3. D genes are given only for firm matches. Not every row has a clone size; where given, it reads once, few, many or a size class.

len	d_gene	j_gene	abundance	v_gene	CDR3aa	CDR3nt
14	TRBD1	TRBJ1-5	NA	TRBV6-5	CASRVSAGGQPQHF	TGTGCCAGCAGGGTCTCGGCAGGGGGTCAGCCCCAGCATTTT
14	TRBD2	TRBJ2-2	NA	TRBV30	CASGLAGFSGELFF	TGTGCCTCGGGACTAGCGGGGTTTTCCGGGGAGCTGTTTTTT
16	TRBD2	TRBJ2-1	once	TRBV5-4	CASSLGGLVSYNEQFF	TGTGCCAGCAGCTTGGGGGGACTAGTTTCCTACAATGAGCAGTTCTTC
13	TRBD1	TRBJ2-5	NA	TRBV3-1/TRBV3-2	CASSQTGEETQYF	TGTGCCAGCAGCCAAACAGGGGAGGAGACCCAGTACTTC
15	NA	TRBJ2-2	NA	TRBV25-1	CASSGPRRGTGELFF	TGTGCCAGCAGTGGCCCGCGGAGGGGCACCGGGGAGCTGTTTTTT
14	TRBD2	TRBJ2-5	NA	TRBV5-1	CASSPGGIGGTQYF	TGCGCCAGCAGCCCGGGAGGGATCGGGGGGACCCAGTACTTC
14	NA	TRBJ1-6	NA	TRBV6-1	CASSEALAGSPLHF	TGTGCCAGCAGTGAAGCGCTCGCGGGGTCACCCCTCCACTTT
13	NA	TRBJ2-1	NA	TRBV29-1	CIIGETMGNEQFF	TGCATCATTGGGGAGACAATGGGCAATGAGCAGTTCTTC
15	TRBD1	TRBJ1-2	NA	TRBV15	CATSRAGGSDYGYTF	TGTGCCACCAGCAGAGCAGGGGGATCTGACTATGGCTACACCTTC
13	NA	TRBJ2-2	NA	TRBV28	CASNAPNTGELFF	TGTGCCAGCAATGCCCCGAACACCGGGGAGCTGTTTTTT
12	NA	TRBJ2-7	NA	TRBV12-3/TRBV12-4	CASSMDNYEQYF	TGTGCCAGCAGCATGGACAACTACGAGCAGTACTTC
18	NA	TRBJ2-7	NA	TRBV10-3	CAISGPTGGSSGTYEQYF	TGTGCCATCAGTGGTCCAACAGGGGGGTCTAGCGGGACCTACGAGCAGTACTTC
15	NA	TRBJ1-2	NA	TRBV2	CAETRISGRNYGYTF	TGTGCCGAAACCCGGATTTCGGGCCGAAACTATGGCTACACCTTC
16	TRBD1	TRBJ2-4	NA	TRBV19	CASSIEGQGLRRIQYF	TGTGCCAGTAGTATCGAGGGACAGGGGCTTCGGCGCATTCAGTACTTC
14	NA	TRBJ1-2	NA	TRBV7-6	CASSLARGGDGYTF	TGTGCCAGCAGCTTAGCGCGGGGCGGCGATGGCTACACCTTC
15	TRBD2	TRBJ2-7	NA	TRBV6-5	CASSRHIAGGYEQYF	TGTGCCAGCAGCCGCCACATAGCGGGAGGGTACGAGCAGTACTTC
13	TRBD1	TRBJ2-1	NA	TRBV5-4	CASSFPDRDEQFF	TGTGCCAGCAGCTTTCCCGACAGGGATGAGCAGTTCTTC
17	TRBD2	TRBJ2-1	NA	TRBV5-4	CASSPSPSGSSYNEQFF	TGTGCCAGCAGCCCGTCCCCTAGCGGGAGCTCCTACAATGAGCAGTTCTTC
17	NA	TRBJ1-6	NA	TRBV27	CASSLTAGSSYNSPLHF	TGTGCCAGCAGTTTAACGGCAGGGAGCTCCTATAATTCACCCCTCCACTTT
14	TRBD1	TRBJ1-2	NA	TRBV10-3	CATQIDRAYYGYTF	TGTGCCACCCAAATAGACAGGGCATACTATGGCTACACCTTC
14	TRBD1	TRBJ2-7	NA	TRBV19	CASSPGQVNYEQYF	TGTGCCAGTAGTCCCGGACAGGTGAACTACGAGCAGTACTTC
15	NA	TRBJ1-4	NA	TRBV2	CASSEGQGGYEKLFF	TGTGCCAGCAGTGAAGGGCAGGGAGGATACGAAAAACTGTTTTTT
14	NA	TRBJ1-5	NA	TRBV29-1	CSVGQYNSNQPQHF	TGCAGCGTTGGTCAGTACAATAGCAATCAGCCCCAGCATTTT
15	TRBD2	TRBJ2-1	NA	TRBV19	CASSITSGIINEQFF	TGTGCCAGTAGTATAACTAGCGGGATTATAAATGAGCAGTTCTTC
15	NA	TRBJ2-2	NA	TRBV2	CASNTGYANTGELFF	TGTGCCAGCAACACAGGGTATGCGAACACCGGGGAGCTGTTTTTT
15	TRBD1	TRBJ1-1	NA	TRBV28	CASSSSGTGDTEAFF	TGTGCCAGCAGTTCGAGTGGGACAGGGGACACTGAAGCTTTCTTT
17	TRBD2	TRBJ2-1	NA	TRBV5-8	CASSLSGTSGIYNEQFF	TGTGCCAGCAGCTTATCGGGAACTAGCGGGATCTACAATGAGCAGTTCTTC
16	TRBD1	TRBJ1-2	once	TRBV10-3	CAISPPLGQGGYGYTF	TGTGCCATCAGCCCTCCGTTGGGACAGGGAGGATATGGCTACACCTTC
15	TRBD1	TRBJ1-6	NA	TRBV18	CASSPRGGQNSPLHF	TGTGCCAGCTCACCACGAGGGGGCCAAAATTCACCCCTCCACTTT
14	NA	TRBJ2-1	NA	TRBV6-5	CASRRDGMHNEQFF	TGTGCCAGCAGGAGGGACGGGATGCACAATGAGCAGTTCTTC
13	TRBD2	TRBJ2-1	NA	TRBV29-1	CSEGAGTSGPQFF	TGCAGCGAGGGGGCCGGGACTAGCGGGCCGCAGTTCTTC
15	TRBD1	TRBJ1-3	NA	TRBV28	CASSRGTAAGNTIYF	TGTGCCAGCAGCCGGGGGACAGCTGCTGGAAACACCATATATTTT
15	TRBD1	TRBJ2-7	NA	TRBV6-5	CASTAPGQGSYEQYF	TGTGCCTCCACTGCCCCAGGACAGGGATCCTACGAGCAGTACTTC
14	NA	TRBJ1-1	NA	TRBV6-5	CAARRQGQNTEAFF	TGTGCCGCACGGCGTCAGGGCCAGAACACTGAAGCTTTCTTT
14	NA	TRBJ1-1	NA	TRBV19	CASSMVGTAPEAFF	TGTGCCAGTAGTATGGTTGGGACGGCTCCCGAAGCTTTCTTT
14	TRBD2	TRBJ2-1	NA	TRBV24-1	CATAGGSLYNEQFF	TGTGCCACCGCGGGGGGCTCCTTATACAATGAGCAGTTCTTC
14	NA	TRBJ2-6	NA	TRBV19	CASSIGSGANVLTF	TGTGCCAGTAGTATAGGGTCTGGGGCCAACGTCCTGACTTTC
13	NA	TRBJ1-5	once	TRBV27	CASSFMANQPQHF	TGTGCCAGCAGTTTTATGGCGAATCAGCCCCAGCATTTT
14	NA	TRBJ2-1	NA	TRBV3-1/TRBV3-2	CASSQDSLYNEQFF	TGTGCCAGCAGCCAAGACTCCCTATACAATGAGCAGTTCTTC
16	NA	TRBJ2-1	NA	TRBV28	CASSVGGGSSYNEQFF	TGTGCCAGCAGCGTAGGTGGGGGTTCCTCCTACAATGAGCAGTTCTTC
15	NA	TRBJ1-5	NA	TRBV19	CASSPAREGNQPQHF	TGTGCCAGTAGTCCGGCCAGGGAGGGCAATCAGCCCCAGCATTTT
14	NA	TRBJ1-2	NA	TRBV9	CASSVAAQGEGYTF	TGTGCCAGCAGCGTAGCCGCACAGGGAGAAGGCTACACCTTC
15	TRBD1	TRBJ1-3	NA	TRBV7-2	CASSLTGGSGNTIYF	TGTGCCAGCAGCCTGACAGGGGGCTCTGGAAACACCATATATTTT
15	TRBD1	TRBJ2-7	once	TRBV28	CASSLPGTGLHEQYF	TGTGCCAGCAGTTTACCAGGGACAGGGCTCCACGAGCAGTACTTC
17	TRBD1	TRBJ1-6	NA	TRBV7-8	CASSLADRGDYNSPLHF	TGTGCCAGCAGCCTAGCGGACAGGGGGGACTATAATTCACCCCTCCACTTT
14	TRBD1	TRBJ2-5	NA	TRBV19	CASSKQGVQETQYF	TGTGCCAGTAGTAAACAGGGGGTACAAGAGACCCAGTACTTC
13	TRBD2	TRBJ2-1	NA	TRBV5-4	CAKGTSGTDEQFF	TGTGCCAAGGGGACTAGCGGGACGGATGAGCAGTTCTTC
15	TRBD2	TRBJ2-7	few	TRBV24-1	CATSDFELAGLEQYF	TGTGCCACCAGTGATTTCGAACTAGCGGGACTCGAGCAGTACTTC
15	TRBD1	TRBJ1-6	NA	TRBV5-5	CASSLVQGVNSPLHF	TGTGCCAGCAGCTTGGTCCAGGGGGTTAATTCACCCCTCCACTTT
15	TRBD2	TRBJ2-7	NA	TRBV9	CASSPSGRGRYEQYF	TGTGCCAGCAGCCCCTCGGGGAGGGGCAGGTACGAGCAGTACTTC
16	TRBD1	TRBJ2-7	NA	TRBV18	CASSPNAGTGEYEQYF	TGTGCCAGCTCACCTAACGCCGGGACAGGGGAATACGAGCAGTACTTC
15	NA	TRBJ1-2	NA	TRBV19	CASSIRRQRDYGYTF	TGTGCCAGTAGTATCCGCAGACAAAGGGACTATGGCTACACCTTC
15	NA	TRBJ2-1	NA	TRBV6-1	CASSVGGSSYNEQFF	TGTGCCAGCAGTGTTGGCGGTAGCTCCTACAATGAGCAGTTCTTC